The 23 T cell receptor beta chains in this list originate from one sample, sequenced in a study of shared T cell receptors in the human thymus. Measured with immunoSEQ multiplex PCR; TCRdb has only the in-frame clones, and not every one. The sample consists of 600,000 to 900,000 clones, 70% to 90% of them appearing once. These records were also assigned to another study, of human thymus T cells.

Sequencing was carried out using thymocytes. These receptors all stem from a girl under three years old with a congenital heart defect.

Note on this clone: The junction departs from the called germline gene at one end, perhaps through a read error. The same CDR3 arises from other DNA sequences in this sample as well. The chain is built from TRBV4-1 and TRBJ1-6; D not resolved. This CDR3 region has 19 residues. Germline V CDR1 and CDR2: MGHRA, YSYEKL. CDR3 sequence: CASSQERSSPSSYNSPLHF. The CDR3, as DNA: TGCGCCAGCAGCCAAGAGCGGAGCAGCCCAAGCTCCTATAATTCCCCCCTCCACTTT.

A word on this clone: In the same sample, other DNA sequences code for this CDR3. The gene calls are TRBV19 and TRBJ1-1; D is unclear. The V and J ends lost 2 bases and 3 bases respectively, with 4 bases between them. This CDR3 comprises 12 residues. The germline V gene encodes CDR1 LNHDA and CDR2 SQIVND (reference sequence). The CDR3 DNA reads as TGTGCCAGTAGTATACGAGACACTGAAGCTTTCTTT. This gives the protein CASSIRDTEAFF.

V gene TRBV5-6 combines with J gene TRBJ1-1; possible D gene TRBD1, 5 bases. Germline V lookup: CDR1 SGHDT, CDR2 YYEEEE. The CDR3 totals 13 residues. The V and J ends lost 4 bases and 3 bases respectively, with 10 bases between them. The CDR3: CASSGTGDTEAFF. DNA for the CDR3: TGTGCCAGCAGCGGGACTGGAGACACTGAAGCTTTCTTT.

Here the CDR3 reads CASSEPPHRQGNQPQHF. CDR3 nucleotides: TGTGCCAGCAGTGAGCCACCCCATCGACAGGGCAATCAGCCCCAGCATTTT. The gene calls are TRBV6-1 and TRBJ1-5, with a possible D match to TRBD1 (6 bases). Trimming shortened V by 3 bases and J by 2 bases, and 17 bases separated the two germline ends. Per germline, CDR1 MNHNS and CDR2 SASEGT. This CDR3 contains 17 residues.

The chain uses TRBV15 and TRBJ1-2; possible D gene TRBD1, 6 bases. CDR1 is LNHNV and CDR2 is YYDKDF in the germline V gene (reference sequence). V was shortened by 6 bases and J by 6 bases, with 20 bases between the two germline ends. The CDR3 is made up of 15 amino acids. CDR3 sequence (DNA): TGTGCCACCAGGCCAAACAGGGTTGCTGTGGATGGCTACACCTTC. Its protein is CATRPNRVAVDGYTF.

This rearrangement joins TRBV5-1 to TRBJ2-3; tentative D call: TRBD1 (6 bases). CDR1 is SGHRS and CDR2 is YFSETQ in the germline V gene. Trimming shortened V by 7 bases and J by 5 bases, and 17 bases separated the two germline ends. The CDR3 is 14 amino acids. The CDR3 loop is CASGPGHGIDTQYF. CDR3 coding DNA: TGCGCCAGCGGCCCGGGACACGGGATAGATACGCAGTATTTT.

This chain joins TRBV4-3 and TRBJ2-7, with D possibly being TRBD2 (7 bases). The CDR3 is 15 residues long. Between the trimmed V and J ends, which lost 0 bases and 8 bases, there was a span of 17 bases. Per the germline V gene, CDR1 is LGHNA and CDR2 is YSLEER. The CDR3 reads CASSQDPRGGFQQYF. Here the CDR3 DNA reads TGCGCCAGCAGCCAAGATCCGAGGGGGGGCTTTCAGCAGTACTTC.

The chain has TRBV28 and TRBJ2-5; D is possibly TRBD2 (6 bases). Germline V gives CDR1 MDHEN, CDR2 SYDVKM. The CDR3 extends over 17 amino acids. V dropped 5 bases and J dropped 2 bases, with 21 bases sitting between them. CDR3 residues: CASSPPRGVGAQETQYF. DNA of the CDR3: TGTGCCAGCAGTCCACCGCGCGGGGTTGGAGCACAAGAGACCCAGTACTTC.

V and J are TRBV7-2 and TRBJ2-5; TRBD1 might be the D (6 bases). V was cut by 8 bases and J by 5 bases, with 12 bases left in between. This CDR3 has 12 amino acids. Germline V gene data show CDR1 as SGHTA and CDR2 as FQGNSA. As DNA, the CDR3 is TGTGCCAGCGGTACAGGGCTGGAGACCCAGTACTTC. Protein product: CASGTGLETQYF.

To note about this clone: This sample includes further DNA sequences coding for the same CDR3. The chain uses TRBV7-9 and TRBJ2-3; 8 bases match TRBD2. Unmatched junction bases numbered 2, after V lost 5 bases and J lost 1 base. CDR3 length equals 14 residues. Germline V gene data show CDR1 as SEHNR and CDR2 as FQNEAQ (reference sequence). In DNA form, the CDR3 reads TGTGCCAGCAGCCATAGCGGGGGCACAGATACGCAGTATTTT. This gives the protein CASSHSGGTDTQYF. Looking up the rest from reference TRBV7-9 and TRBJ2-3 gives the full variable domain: DTGVSQNPRHKITKRGQNVTFRCDPISEHNRLYWYRQTLGQGPEFLTYFQNEAQLEKSRLLSDRFSAERPKGSFSTLEIQRTEQGDSAMYLCASSHSGGTDTQYFGPGTRLTVL.

CDR3 amino acids: CASSFVLAGGAYEQYF. CDR3 coding DNA: TGTGCCAGCAGCTTCGTACTAGCGGGGGGAGCCTACGAGCAGTACTTC. The rearrangement links TRBV7-2 to TRBJ2-7; 12 positions agree with TRBD2. The CDR3 runs 16 residues. The V gene end was trimmed by 3 bases and the J gene end by 2 bases; junction bases not matched to a gene: 5. Germline CDR1 and CDR2: SGHTA and FQGNSA.

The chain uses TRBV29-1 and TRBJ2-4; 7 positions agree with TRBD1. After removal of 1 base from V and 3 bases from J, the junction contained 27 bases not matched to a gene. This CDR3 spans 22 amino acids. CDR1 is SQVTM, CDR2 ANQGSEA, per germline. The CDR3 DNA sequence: TGCAGCGTTGAAGGGGATTCGCCGAGGGGATTCGCGCCCGGGACAGACAAAAACATTCAGTACTTC. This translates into CSVEGDSPRGFAPGTDKNIQYF. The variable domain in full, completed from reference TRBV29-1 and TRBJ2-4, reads SAVISQKPSRDICQRGTSLTIQCQVDSQVTMMFWYRQQPGQSLTLIATANQGSEATYESGFVIDKFPISRPNLTFSTLTVSNMSPEDSSIYLCSVEGDSPRGFAPGTDKNIQYFGAGTRLSVL.

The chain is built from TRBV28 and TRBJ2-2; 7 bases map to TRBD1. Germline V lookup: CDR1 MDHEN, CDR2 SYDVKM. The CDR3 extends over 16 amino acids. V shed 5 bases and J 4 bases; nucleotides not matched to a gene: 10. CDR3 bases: TGTGCCAGCAGTACACGACAGGGACGGTTCACCGGGGAGCTGTTTTTT. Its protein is CASSTRQGRFTGELFF.

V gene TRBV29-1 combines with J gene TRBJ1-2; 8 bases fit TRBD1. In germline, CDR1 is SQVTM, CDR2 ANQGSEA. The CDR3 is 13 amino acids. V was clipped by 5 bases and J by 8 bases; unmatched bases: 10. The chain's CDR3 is CSVHIPGGAGYTF. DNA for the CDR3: TGCAGCGTTCATATCCCAGGGGGCGCCGGCTACACCTTC.

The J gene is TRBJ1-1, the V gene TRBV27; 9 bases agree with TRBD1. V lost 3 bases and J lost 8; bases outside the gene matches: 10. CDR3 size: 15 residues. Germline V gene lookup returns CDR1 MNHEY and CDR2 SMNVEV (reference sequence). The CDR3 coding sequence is TGTGCCAGCAGTTTCCTCCGGGACAGGGAACGGGAAGCTTTCTTT. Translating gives CASSFLRDREREAFF.

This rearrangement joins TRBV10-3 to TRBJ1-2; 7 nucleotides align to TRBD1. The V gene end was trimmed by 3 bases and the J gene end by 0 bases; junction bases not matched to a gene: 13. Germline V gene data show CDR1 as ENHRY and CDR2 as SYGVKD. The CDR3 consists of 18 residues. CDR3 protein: CAISETTDREASNYGYTF. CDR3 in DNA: TGTGCCATCAGTGAAACCACCGACAGGGAGGCCTCTAACTATGGCTACACCTTC.

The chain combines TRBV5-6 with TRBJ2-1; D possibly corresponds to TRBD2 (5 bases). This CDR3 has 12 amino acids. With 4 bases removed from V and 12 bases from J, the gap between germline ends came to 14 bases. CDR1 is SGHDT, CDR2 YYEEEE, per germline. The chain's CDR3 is CASSRRRKGQFF. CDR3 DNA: TGTGCCAGCAGCCGGAGGCGGAAGGGGCAGTTCTTC.

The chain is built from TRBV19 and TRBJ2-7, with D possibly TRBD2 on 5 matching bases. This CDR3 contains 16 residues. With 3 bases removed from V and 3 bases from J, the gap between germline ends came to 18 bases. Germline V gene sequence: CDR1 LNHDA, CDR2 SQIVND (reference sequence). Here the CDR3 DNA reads TGTGCCAGTAGTATTCGTCGTGAGGGAGTGGTCTACGAGCAGTACTTC. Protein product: CASSIRREGVVYEQYF.

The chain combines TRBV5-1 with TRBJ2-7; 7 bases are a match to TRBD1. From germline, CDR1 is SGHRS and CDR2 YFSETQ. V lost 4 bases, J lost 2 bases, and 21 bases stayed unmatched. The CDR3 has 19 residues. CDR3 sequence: CASSPHSLTGQVSTYEQYF. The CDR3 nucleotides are TGCGCCAGCAGCCCACACTCTCTTACCGGACAGGTTTCGACCTACGAGCAGTACTTC. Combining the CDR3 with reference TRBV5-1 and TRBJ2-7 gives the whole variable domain KAGVTQTPRYLIKTRGQQVTLSCSPISGHRSVSWYQQTPGQGLQFLFEYFSETQRNKGNFPGRFSGRQFSNSRSEMNVSTLELGDSALYLCASSPHSLTGQVSTYEQYFGPGTRLTVT.

The DNA for the CDR3 is TGCGCCAGCAGCCGGACCAGACTAGCGGGGGGGCCGGATACGCAGTATTTT. This sequence encodes CASSRTRLAGGPDTQYF. This chain connects TRBV4-3 to TRBJ2-3; 14 bases align to TRBD2. CDR3 length: 17 amino acids. V lost 4 bases to trimming and J lost 6 bases; unmatched junction nucleotides: 9. The germline V gene encodes CDR1 LGHNA and CDR2 YSLEER.

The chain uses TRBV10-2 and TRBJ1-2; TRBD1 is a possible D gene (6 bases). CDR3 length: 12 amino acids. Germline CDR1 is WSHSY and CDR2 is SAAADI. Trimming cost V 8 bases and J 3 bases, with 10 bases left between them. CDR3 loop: CASRQDHYGYTF. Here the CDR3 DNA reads TGCGCCAGCCGACAGGACCACTATGGCTACACCTTC.

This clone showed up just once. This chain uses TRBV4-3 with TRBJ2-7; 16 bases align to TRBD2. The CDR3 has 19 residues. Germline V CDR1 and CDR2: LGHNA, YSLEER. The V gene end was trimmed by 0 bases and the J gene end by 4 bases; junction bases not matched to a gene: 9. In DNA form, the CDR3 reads TGCGCCAGCAGCCAAGATCCGGGACTAGCGGGGGGGTTCCGTTACGAGCAGTACTTC. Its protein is CASSQDPGLAGGFRYEQYF.

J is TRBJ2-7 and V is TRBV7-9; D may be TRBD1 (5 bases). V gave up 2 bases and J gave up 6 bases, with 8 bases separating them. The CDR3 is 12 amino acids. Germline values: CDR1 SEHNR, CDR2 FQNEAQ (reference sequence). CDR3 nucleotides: TGTGCCAGCAGCTTAATAGGGGTCGAGCAGTACTTC. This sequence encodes CASSLIGVEQYF. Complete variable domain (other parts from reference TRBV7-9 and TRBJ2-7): DTGVSQNPRHKITKRGQNVTFRCDPISEHNRLYWYRQTLGQGPEFLTYFQNEAQLEKSRLLSDRFSAERPKGSFSTLEIQRTEQGDSAMYLCASSLIGVEQYFGPGTRLTVT.